These 18 T cell receptor beta chains share one sample of origin, sequenced in a study of T cell responses to AZD1222 COVID-19 vaccine. TCRdb's table, derived via immunoSEQ multiplex PCR, lists solely in-frame clones and lacks some. Here the sample spans more than 120,000 clones, 93% being singletons. The material was peripheral blood, obtained on day 0 of AZD1222 vaccination. The source of these receptors is an adult in good health.

This chain uses TRBV13 with TRBJ2-3; 9 nucleotides match TRBD2. Trimming at V came to 5 bases and at J to 4 bases, leaving 10 bases not matched to a gene. This CDR3 has 16 amino acids. CDR1 and CDR2 from the germline V gene are PRHDT and FYEKMQ (reference sequence). The CDR3 loop reads CASSRPPGLAADTQYF. The CDR3, as DNA: TGTGCCAGCAGCCGACCCCCGGGACTAGCAGCAGATACGCAGTATTTT.

The V call is TRBV7-9, the J call TRBJ2-3; TRBD1 is a possible D gene (5 bases). Germline V gene data show CDR1 as SEHNR and CDR2 as FQNEAQ (reference sequence). CDR3 length: 15 amino acids. V was clipped by 0 bases and J by 6 bases, with 13 bases between them. As DNA, the CDR3 is TGTGCCAGCAGCTTAGCCCGCAGGGTCGGGGATACGCAGTATTTT. The encoded protein is CASSLARRVGDTQYF.

The V and J genes are TRBV27 and TRBJ1-2; D ambiguous. V lost 5 bases, J lost 4 bases, and 11 bases lay in between. The CDR3 length is 13 residues. Germline V gene data show CDR1 as MNHEY and CDR2 as SMNVEV (reference sequence). The DNA for the CDR3 is TGTGCCAGCAGTGCTTTTAAAGGCTATGGCTACACCTTC. It encodes CASSAFKGYGYTF.

The CDR3 coding sequence is TGTGCCAGCAGTTTATCGGGCAGGACAAACTATGGCTACACCTTC. Protein sequence: CASSLSGRTNYGYTF. The chain is built from TRBV27 and TRBJ1-2; perhaps TRBD1 as D (5 bases). This CDR3 contains 15 residues. The germline V and J ends were trimmed by 0 bases and 2 bases, with 10 bases remaining between them. CDR1 and CDR2 (germline): MNHEY, SMNVEV (reference sequence).

In its sample, this clone was seen once. The chain employs TRBV27 and TRBJ2-5; TRBD2 matches at 10 bases. The CDR3 is 17 amino acids. Germline V gene sequence: CDR1 MNHEY, CDR2 SMNVEV (reference sequence). J gave up 4 bases and V 1 base, and 9 bases lay outside the gene matches. CDR3 sequence: CASSLFPTSGAPETQYF. The DNA for the CDR3 is TGTGCCAGCAGTTTATTCCCCACTAGCGGGGCCCCAGAGACCCAGTACTTC.

V and J are TRBV19 and TRBJ1-5; TRBD1 matches 7 bases. There are 16 residues in the CDR3. Germline assignment: CDR1 LNHDA and CDR2 SQIVND (reference sequence). The ends lost 5 bases at V and 5 bases at J; junction bases unmatched: 12. CDR3 region: CASSSRHRGQHQPQHF. In nucleotides, the CDR3 is TGTGCCAGTAGTTCCCGCCACAGGGGTCAACATCAGCCCCAGCATTTT.

This rearrangement joins TRBV15 to TRBJ2-3; D not resolved. The CDR3 has 14 amino acids. Trimming took 1 base from V and 2 from J, leaving 7 bases between them. Germline CDR1 reads LNHNV; CDR2 reads YYDKDF (reference sequence). This CDR3 reads CATSRVAITDTQYF. CDR3 bases: TGTGCCACCAGCAGAGTCGCTATCACAGATACGCAGTATTTT.

The J gene is TRBJ2-7, the V gene TRBV2; unclear D gene. V gave up 0 bases and J gave up 2 bases, with 8 bases separating them. Germline V gene sequence: CDR1 SNHLY, CDR2 FYNNEI. The CDR3 runs to 14 residues. CDR3 sequence reads: CASSEAGIPYEQYF. The CDR3 region has the DNA TGTGCCAGCAGTGAAGCGGGGATTCCCTACGAGCAGTACTTC.

The gene calls are TRBV5-6 and TRBJ1-1, with D tentatively TRBD1 (5 bases). This CDR3 has 13 amino acids. Germline values: CDR1 SGHDT, CDR2 YYEEEE. V lost 6 bases, J lost 4 bases, and 13 bases lay in between. CDR3 sequence reads: CASTRTGGTEAFF. The CDR3 DNA reads TGTGCCAGCACCCGGACGGGGGGCACTGAAGCTTTCTTT.

The rearrangement uses TRBV5-1 and TRBJ2-1; possible D gene TRBD2, 6 bases. The germline V and J ends were trimmed by 0 bases and 9 bases, with 19 bases remaining between them. Germline V gene sequence: CDR1 SGHRS, CDR2 YFSETQ. The CDR3 sequence is 16 residues long. The CDR3 loop reads CASSLAGEGLFGEQFF. The CDR3 nucleotides read TGCGCCAGCAGCTTGGCGGGGGAAGGACTATTCGGTGAGCAGTTCTTC.

This clone was counted once. The genes are TRBV4-3 and TRBJ2-7, with D perhaps TRBD2 (5 bases). Looked up from germline, CDR1 is LGHNA and CDR2 is YSLEER. The CDR3 has 15 amino acids. V shed 0 bases and J shed 0 bases, with 9 bases lying between them. The CDR3 loop reads CASSQDSGASYEQYF. CDR3 DNA sequence: TGCGCCAGCAGCCAAGACAGCGGCGCCTCCTACGAGCAGTACTTC.

V usage is TRBV12-3 or TRBV12-4 and J usage is TRBJ2-7; no reliable D call. V was trimmed by 8 bases and J by 2 bases, leaving 13 bases between them. This CDR3 comprises 13 residues. In nucleotides, the CDR3 is TGTGCCAGCGCCTCAGTGGTCACCTACGAGCAGTACTTC. Its translation is CASASVVTYEQYF.

The gene calls are TRBV4-1 and TRBJ2-7; D may be TRBD1 or TRBD2 (5 bases each). CDR1 and CDR2 from the germline V gene are MGHRA and YSYEKL. V lost 4 bases to trimming and J lost 5 bases, with 24 bases between them. There are 17 residues in the CDR3. CDR3 nucleotides: TGCGCCAGCAGCCCTAATCTTCGGGGCCCAAGGCCCCACGAGCAGTACTTC. Protein: CASSPNLRGPRPHEQYF.

The J gene is TRBJ2-5, the V gene TRBV5-1; D may be TRBD1 (6 bases). CDR1 SGHRS and CDR2 YFSETQ come from the germline V gene. The CDR3 loop spans 14 amino acids. V shed 0 bases and J shed 3 bases, with 9 bases lying between them. CDR3 DNA: TGCGCCAGCAGCTTGGCAGGGGTAGAAGAGACCCAGTACTTC. It specifies CASSLAGVEETQYF.

The CDR3 nucleotides are TGTGCCAGCAGTGAACCTGGGAGGGCGAACTATGGCTACACCTTC. Its protein product is CASSEPGRANYGYTF. This chain joins TRBV6-1 and TRBJ1-2; D is undetermined. Trimming took 2 bases from V and 2 from J, leaving 12 bases between them. The CDR3 totals 15 residues. The germline gives CDR1 MNHNS, CDR2 SASEGT.

This chain connects TRBV28 to TRBJ2-7; unclear D gene. V shed 10 bases and J shed 3 bases, with 7 bases lying between them. From germline, CDR1 is MDHEN and CDR2 SYDVKM. This CDR3 is built from 10 residues. The CDR3 nucleotides are TGTGCCACCTCAGACTACGAGCAGTACTTC. Translated: CATSDYEQYF. Drawing the rest from reference TRBV28 and TRBJ2-7, the complete variable domain is DVKVTQSSRYLVKRTGEKVFLECVQDMDHENMFWYRQDPGLGLRLIYFSYDVKMKEKGDIPEGYSVSREKKERFSLILESASTNQTSMYLCATSDYEQYFGPGTRLTVT.

The V gene is TRBV28, the J gene TRBJ2-1; 7 bases fit TRBD2. Per the germline V gene, CDR1 is MDHEN and CDR2 is SYDVKM. This CDR3 is built from 16 residues. With 6 bases clipped from V and 0 bases from J, the junction kept 8 bases outside the gene matches. CDR3 in DNA: TGTGCCAGCAGACGAGGCGGCGGGAGCTCCTACAATGAGCAGTTCTTC. Translating gives CASRRGGGSSYNEQFF.

The chain combines TRBV3-1 (or the pseudogene TRBV3-2) with TRBJ2-5; perhaps TRBD1 as D (7 bases). The CDR3 is made up of 15 amino acids. V shed 5 bases and J shed 2 bases, with 15 bases lying between them. Germline CDR1 is LGHDT and CDR2 is YNNKEL (reference sequence). The CDR3 region has the DNA TGTGCCAGCAGCTTGGGCGGGACAGCGCAAGAGACCCAGTACTTC. It specifies CASSLGGTAQETQYF.